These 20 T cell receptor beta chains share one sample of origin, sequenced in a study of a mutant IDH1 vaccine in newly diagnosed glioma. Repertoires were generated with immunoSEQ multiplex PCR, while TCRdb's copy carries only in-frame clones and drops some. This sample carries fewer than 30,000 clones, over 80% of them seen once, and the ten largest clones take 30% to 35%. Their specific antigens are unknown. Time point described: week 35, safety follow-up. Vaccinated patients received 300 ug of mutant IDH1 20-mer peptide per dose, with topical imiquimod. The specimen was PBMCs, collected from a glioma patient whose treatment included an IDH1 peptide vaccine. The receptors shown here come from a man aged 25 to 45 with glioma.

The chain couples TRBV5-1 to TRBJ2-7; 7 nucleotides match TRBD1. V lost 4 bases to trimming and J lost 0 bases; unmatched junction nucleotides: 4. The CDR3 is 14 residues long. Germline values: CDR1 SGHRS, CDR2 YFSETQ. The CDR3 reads CASSPDRNSYEQYF. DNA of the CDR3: TGCGCCAGCAGCCCGGACAGGAACTCCTACGAGCAGTACTTC.

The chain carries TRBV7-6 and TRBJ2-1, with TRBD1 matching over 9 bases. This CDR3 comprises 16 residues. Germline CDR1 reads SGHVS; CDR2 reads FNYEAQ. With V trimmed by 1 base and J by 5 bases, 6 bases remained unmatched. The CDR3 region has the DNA TGTGCCAGCAGCTTAGGAGGACAGGGGTTTCACAATGAGCAGTTCTTC. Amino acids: CASSLGGQGFHNEQFF.

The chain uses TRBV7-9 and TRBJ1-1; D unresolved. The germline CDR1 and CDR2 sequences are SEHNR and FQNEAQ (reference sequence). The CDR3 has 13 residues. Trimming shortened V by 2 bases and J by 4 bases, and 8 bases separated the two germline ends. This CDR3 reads CASSLSRGTEAFF. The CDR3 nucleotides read TGTGCCAGCAGCTTATCTCGGGGCACTGAAGCTTTCTTT.

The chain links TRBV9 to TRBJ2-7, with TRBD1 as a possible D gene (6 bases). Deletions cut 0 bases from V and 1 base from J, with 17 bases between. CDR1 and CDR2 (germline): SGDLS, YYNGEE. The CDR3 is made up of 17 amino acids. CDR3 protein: CASSVVKRQAPSYEQYF. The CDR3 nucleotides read TGTGCCAGCAGCGTAGTAAAGAGACAGGCCCCTTCCTACGAGCAGTACTTC.

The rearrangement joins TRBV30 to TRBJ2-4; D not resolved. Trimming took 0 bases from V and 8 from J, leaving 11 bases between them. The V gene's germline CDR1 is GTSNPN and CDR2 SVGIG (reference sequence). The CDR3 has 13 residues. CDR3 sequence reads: CAWSVLQKDIQYF. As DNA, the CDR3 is TGTGCCTGGAGTGTACTCCAGAAGGACATTCAGTACTTC.

In DNA, the CDR3 is TGTGCCAGTAGTATAGGTGGCACTTCCTACAATGAGCAGTTCTTC. This translates into CASSIGGTSYNEQFF. V usage is TRBV19 and J usage is TRBJ2-1; D uncertain. The CDR3 runs 15 residues. Trimming left V 1 base short and J 1 base short, with 8 bases between. CDR1 LNHDA and CDR2 SQIVND come from the germline V gene (reference sequence).

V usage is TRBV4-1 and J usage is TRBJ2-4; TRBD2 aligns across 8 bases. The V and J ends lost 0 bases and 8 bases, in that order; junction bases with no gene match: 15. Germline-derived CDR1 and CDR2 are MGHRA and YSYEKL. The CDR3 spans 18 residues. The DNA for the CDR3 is TGCGCCAGCAGCCAAGAAACCGGGAGGGGGGGCCTGGAGTACATTCAGTACTTC. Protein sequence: CASSQETGRGGLEYIQYF.

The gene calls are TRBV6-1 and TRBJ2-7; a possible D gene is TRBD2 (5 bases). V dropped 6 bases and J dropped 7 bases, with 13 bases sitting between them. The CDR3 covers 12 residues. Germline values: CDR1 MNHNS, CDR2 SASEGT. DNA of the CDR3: TGTGCCAGCAGCCCCCCGGGATTTGAGCAGTACTTC. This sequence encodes CASSPPGFEQYF.

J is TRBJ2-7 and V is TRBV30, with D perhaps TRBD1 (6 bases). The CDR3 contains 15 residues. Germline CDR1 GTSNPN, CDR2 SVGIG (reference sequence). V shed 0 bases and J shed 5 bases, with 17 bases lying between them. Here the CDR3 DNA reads TGTGCCTGGAGTGTACAGGGCGGGTATTTGGACGAGCAGTACTTC. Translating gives CAWSVQGGYLDEQYF.

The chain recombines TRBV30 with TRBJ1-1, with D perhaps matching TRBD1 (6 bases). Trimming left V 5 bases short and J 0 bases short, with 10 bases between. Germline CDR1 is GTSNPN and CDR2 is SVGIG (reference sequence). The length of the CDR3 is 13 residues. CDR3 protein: CAWAGQMNTEAFF. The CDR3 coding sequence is TGTGCCTGGGCGGGACAAATGAACACTGAAGCTTTCTTT.

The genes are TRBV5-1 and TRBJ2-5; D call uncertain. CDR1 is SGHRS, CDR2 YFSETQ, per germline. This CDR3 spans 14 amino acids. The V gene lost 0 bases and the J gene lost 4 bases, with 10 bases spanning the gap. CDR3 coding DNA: TGCGCCAGCAGCTTGGGGGATAAGGGAGAGACCCAGTACTTC. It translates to CASSLGDKGETQYF. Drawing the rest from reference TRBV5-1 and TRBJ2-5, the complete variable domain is KAGVTQTPRYLIKTRGQQVTLSCSPISGHRSVSWYQQTPGQGLQFLFEYFSETQRNKGNFPGRFSGRQFSNSRSEMNVSTLELGDSALYLCASSLGDKGETQYFGPGTRLLVL.

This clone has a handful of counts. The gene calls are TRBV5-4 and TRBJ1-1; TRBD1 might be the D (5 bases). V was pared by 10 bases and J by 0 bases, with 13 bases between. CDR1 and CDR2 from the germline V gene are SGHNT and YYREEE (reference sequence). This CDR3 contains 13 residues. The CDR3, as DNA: TGTGCCGGGAGGAGGGACCTGAACACTGAAGCTTTCTTT. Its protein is CAGRRDLNTEAFF.

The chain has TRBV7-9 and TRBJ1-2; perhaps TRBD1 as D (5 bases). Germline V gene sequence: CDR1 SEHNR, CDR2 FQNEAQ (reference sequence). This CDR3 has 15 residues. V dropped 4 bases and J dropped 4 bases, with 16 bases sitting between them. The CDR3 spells CASSSADSPGYGYTF. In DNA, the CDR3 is TGTGCCAGCAGCTCAGCAGACAGTCCCGGCTATGGCTACACCTTC.

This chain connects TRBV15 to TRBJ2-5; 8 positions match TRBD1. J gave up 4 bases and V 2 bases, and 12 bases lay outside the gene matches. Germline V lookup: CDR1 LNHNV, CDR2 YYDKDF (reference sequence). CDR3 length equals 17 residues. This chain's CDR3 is CATSRSTGTGYGETQYF. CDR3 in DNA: TGTGCCACCAGCAGATCCACCGGGACAGGCTATGGAGAGACCCAGTACTTC.

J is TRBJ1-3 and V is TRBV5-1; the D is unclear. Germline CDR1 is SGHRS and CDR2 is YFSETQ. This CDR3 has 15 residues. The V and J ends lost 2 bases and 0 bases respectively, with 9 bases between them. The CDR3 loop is CASSLAAASGNTIYF. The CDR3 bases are TGCGCCAGCAGCTTAGCGGCTGCCTCTGGAAACACCATATATTTT.

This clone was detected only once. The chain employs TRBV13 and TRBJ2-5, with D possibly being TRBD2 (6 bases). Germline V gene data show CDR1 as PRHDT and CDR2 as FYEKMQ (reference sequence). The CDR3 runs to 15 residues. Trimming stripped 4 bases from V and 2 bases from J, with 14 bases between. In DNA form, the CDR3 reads TGTGCCAGCAGCTACGCGGGACTGGAACAAGAGACCCAGTACTTC. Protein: CASSYAGLEQETQYF.

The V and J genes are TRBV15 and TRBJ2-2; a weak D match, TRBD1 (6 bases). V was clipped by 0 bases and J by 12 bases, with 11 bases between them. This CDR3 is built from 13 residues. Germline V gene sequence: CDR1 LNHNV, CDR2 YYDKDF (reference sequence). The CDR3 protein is CATSRDPRGKLFF. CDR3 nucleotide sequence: TGTGCCACCAGCAGAGATCCGAGGGGGAAGCTGTTTTTT.

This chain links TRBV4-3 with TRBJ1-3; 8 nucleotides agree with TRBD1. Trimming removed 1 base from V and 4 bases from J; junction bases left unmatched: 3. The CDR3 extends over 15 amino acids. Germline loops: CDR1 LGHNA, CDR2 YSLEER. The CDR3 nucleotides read TGCGCCAGCAGCCAAGCGACAGGGGAAGGAAACACCATATATTTT. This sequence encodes CASSQATGEGNTIYF.

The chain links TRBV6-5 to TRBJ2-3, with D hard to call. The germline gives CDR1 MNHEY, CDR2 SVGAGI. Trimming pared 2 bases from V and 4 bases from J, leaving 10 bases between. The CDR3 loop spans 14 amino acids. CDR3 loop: CASSYDSTADTQYF. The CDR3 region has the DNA TGTGCCAGCAGTTACGATTCTACCGCAGATACGCAGTATTTT.

Here the CDR3 reads CASSPGLVGEQYF. CDR3 bases: TGTGCCAGCAGTCCCGGACTAGTGGGCGAGCAGTACTTC. The chain joins TRBV6-6 to TRBJ2-7, with 7 bases that match TRBD2. CDR1 MNHNY and CDR2 SVGAGI come from the germline V gene (reference sequence). The CDR3 is 13 amino acids. V trimming: 5 bases; J trimming: 6 bases; junction bases outside the gene matches: 7.